This TCR beta chain originates from a study of CD39 and CD103 CD8 tumor-infiltrating T cells (dated by TCRdb to 2016 to 2019). For the wider study: The repertoire comparisons shown came from four patients: one with an HPV-positive HNSCC, one with an HPV-negative HNSCC, one with ovarian cancer and one with melanoma. Deep sequencing of TCRbeta CDR3 was used to compare the repertoires of CD8 TIL subsets, defined by CD103 and CD39, against those of peripheral memory CD8 T cells. Findings and caveats that apply to the study as a whole: DP CD8 TILs appeared more oligoclonal than DN and SP CD8 TILs and blood memory CD8 T cells, with top 30 clonotypes covering about 56-86%. DP TIL clonotypes were rarely found in blood or uninvolved lymph node, whereas DN TIL clonotypes largely overlapped peripheral memory CD8 repertoires.

This clone was observed a few times. The antigen it recognizes is unknown. Within one base of it there is no much larger clone, and no base qualities were kept. At the time samples were collected, the patients were not on therapy, although their prior treatments varied from chemotherapy, radiotherapy, surgery and immunotherapy to none at all. Thawed cells were enriched for T lymphocytes with a negative-selection kit, adding EpCAM beads for tumor-infiltrating lymphocytes. Memory CD8 T cells were sorted as CD8+CD4-CD45RA- cells irrespective of CCR7 expression. Before analysis, peripheral blood mononuclear cells were isolated on a Ficoll-Paque PLUS gradient and cryopreserved. Populations were sorted to 98% to 99% purity on a FACSAria II, and cell pellets were frozen for TCR sequencing without culture. V is reduced by 2 bases and J by 5 bases, leaving a spacing of 9 bases between them. Sequences MNHEY (CDR1) and SVGAGI (CDR2) are obtained from the germline V gene. Inclusive of the bounding cysteine and phenylalanine, the CDR3 is 13 residues long. Only the CDR3 DNA is retained, 39 bases long and in frame from the first base.

For each subset, genomic DNA was extracted from roughly 10,000 to 100,000 sorted cells using the DNeasy Blood and Tissue Kit. The immunoSEQ service sequenced and mapped the TCRbeta V-J or V-D-J regions, with coverage above 9.5x for each sample. The original methods were these. The analysis included only productive rearrangements exported from the immunoSEQ Analyzer platform, and clonality was assessed using the 500 most abundant clones. To quantify how much repertoires overlapped between populations, both the Morisita-Horn similarity index and the Jaccard index were used. Morisita-Horn similarity between CD8 T-cell subset TCR repertoires was measured in about 6 cancer patients. TCRdb mirrors the immuneACCESS table, restricted to in-frame sequences. Some clones are absent from its copies; in checked studies, under half trace to an unresolved V gene, and the reason for the others is unknown. The V and J calls and the clone size are those of that table, but D and trimming were determined from the DNA. Across this sample there are 15,000 or so clones, with 90% to 95% seen only once. The leading ten clones occupy 4.3% of the sample.

The V and J segments used are TRBV6-5 and TRBJ1-1; a tentative D match to TRBD1 spans 5 bases. The sequenced material came from CD8+ T cells sorted from blood. The sample's cell subset or site label, in plain terms: total memory CD8 T cells (CD45RA-CCR7+/-) from blood or uninvolved lymph node. The TCR was taken from a human donor with head and neck squamous cell carcinoma. The nucleotide sequence is given as TGTGCCAGCAGTTACGGGGGGGGTACTGAAGCTTTCTTT. Its protein reads: CASSYGGGTEAFF.